This TCR beta chain was recovered during a study of cytomegalovirus exposure and HLA in healthy donors. General observations from the study: Accurate prediction of HLA-A and HLA-B alleles (for most subjects) was reportedly achieved from TCR beta sequences. Analysis was performed later, and it showed HLA-associated TCR beta chains to be more clonally expanded than equally common others.

Looked up from germline, CDR1 is SNHLY and CDR2 is FYNNEI. After removal of 4 bases from V and 10 bases from J, the junction contained 5 bases not matched to a gene. This CDR3 comprises 14 residues. The primer mix had 60 Vbeta and 13 Jbeta primers. Assay used: immunoSEQ multiplex PCR; TCRdb lists only in-frame clones, some missing. The sample lists approximately 160,000 clones; around 76% were seen once. Details on this clone: Its cognate antigen is unknown.

This TCR derives from a man between 35 and 55 years old in good health and CMV-seronegative. The sequenced sample consisted of PBMCs. The chain uses TRBV2 and TRBJ1-4; 11 bases fit TRBD1. The CDR3 DNA reads as TGTGCCAGCAGTGCGGGACAGGGGGGAGGAAAACTGTTTTTT. Translation: CASSAGQGGGKLFF.